A single sample is the source of the 7 T cell receptor beta chains below, sequenced in a study of early T cells in non-severe SARS-CoV-2 infection. TCRdb used MiXCR to reprocess the 5' RACE reads, holding one entry per CDR3 protein. This sample carries approximately 56,000 distinct CDR3 sequences, roughly 16% of them seen once, and the ten largest clones take about 4%. Sequences were derived from whole blood, sampled at baseline. The receptors here all came from an adult who was a healthcare worker with PCR-confirmed SARS-CoV-2 infection or an uninfected control (not recorded which).

V and J are TRBV6-5 and TRBJ2-3, with D unresolved. V lost 6 bases, J lost 2 bases, and 12 bases lay in between. The CDR3 is 14 residues long. CDR1 and CDR2 (germline): MNHEY, SVGAGI. The CDR3, as DNA: TGTGCCAGCAGCCCCGTCGACAACACAGATACGCAGTATTTT. Translation gives CASSPVDNTDTQYF.

This clonotype was counted ten times or more. The chain uses TRBV19 and TRBJ2-2; D may be TRBD2 (9 bases). In germline, CDR1 is LNHDA, CDR2 SQIVND (reference sequence). The CDR3 extends over 19 amino acids. V dropped 5 bases and J dropped 0 bases, with 22 bases sitting between them. CDR3 amino acids: CASSRTGFSGGTNTGELFF. The CDR3 DNA reads as TGTGCCAGTAGTCGGACAGGGTTTAGCGGGGGTACGAACACCGGGGAGCTGTTTTTT.

This clonotype was seen only once. The CDR3 ends on some other residue instead of the conserved phenylalanine or tryptophan, so this is likely a read error. The V call is TRBV29-1, the J call TRBJ2-1, with 9 bases lining up with TRBD2. This CDR3 has 14 amino acids. Per the germline V gene, CDR1 is SQVTM and CDR2 is ANQGSEA. Trimming cost V 4 bases and J 6 bases; bases outside gene matches: 7. This CDR3 is CSVAASGMSNEQFY. The CDR3 DNA reads TGCAGCGTTGCTGCTAGCGGGATGAGCAATGAGCAGTTCTAC.

This clonotype was counted many times. The V and J genes are TRBV18 and TRBJ1-6; D gene unclear. CDR3 length: 14 residues. V was cut by 0 bases and J by 7 bases, with 7 bases left in between. Germline CDR1 KGHSH, CDR2 LQKENI. The CDR3 here is CASSPPGKNSPLHF. CDR3 DNA sequence: TGTGCCAGCTCACCACCGGGGAAGAATTCACCCCTCCACTTT.

This clonotype was counted between two and nine times. V gene TRBV28 combines with J gene TRBJ2-1, with D perhaps TRBD1 or TRBD2 (5 bases each). The CDR3 spans 14 residues. Germline V gene data show CDR1 as MDHEN and CDR2 as SYDVKM. Trimming stripped 5 bases from V and 9 bases from J, with 17 bases between. CDR3 nucleotides: TGTGCCAGCAGTGGGACCACTAGATTACCTGAGCAGTTCTTC. Translation gives CASSGTTRLPEQFF.

The sample holds a few counts of this clonotype. The chain employs TRBV10-3 and TRBJ2-7; D might be TRBD1 (5 bases). The length of the CDR3 is 12 residues. V was trimmed by 0 bases and J by 6 bases, leaving 6 bases between them. Germline V CDR1 and CDR2: ENHRY, SYGVKD. The CDR3 DNA reads as TGTGCCATCAGTGAGTCCAGGGTCGAGCAGTACTTC. Amino acids: CAISESRVEQYF.

This rearrangement joins TRBV2 to TRBJ2-3, with D perhaps given as TRBD1 or TRBD2 (6 bases each). The CDR3 runs to 13 residues. Deletions cut 4 bases from V and 3 bases from J, with 8 bases between. Looked up from germline, CDR1 is SNHLY and CDR2 is FYNNEI. This chain's CDR3 is CASSGRGTDTQYF. Here the CDR3 DNA reads TGTGCCAGCAGTGGGAGGGGGACAGATACGCAGTATTTT.